A selection of T cell receptor beta chains follows, all from one sample in a study of response to subunit inactivated influenza vaccine. TCRdb reprocessed the RT-PCR reads via MiXCR and lists one record per CDR3 protein. The sample shows 150,000 to 200,000 distinct CDR3 sequences, 12% of them seen only once. The data were also submitted as part of a second study, on T cells expressing NK-cell markers.

The input for sequencing was CD8+ T cells sorted from PBMCs, taken about 11 days after vaccination. The receptors originated from a man aged 50 or older who received an inactivated influenza vaccine. CDR3s leave out the opening cysteine and the closing phenylalanine or tryptophan. Each record gives: V gene, J gene, clone size, CDR3 length, CDR3 protein. Some rows have no size entry. The others give once, few or many, or a class for an expanded clone.

TRBV30	TRBJ2-3	few	10	AWSRSTDTQY
TRBV12-3/TRBV12-4	TRBJ2-1	NA	10	ASSSLLNEQF
TRBV28	TRBJ2-1	NA	15	ASSLGLAGESYNEQF
TRBV28	TRBJ1-4	many	14	ASSLVGTATNEKLF
TRBV28	TRBJ1-2	few	10	ASSFEFYGYT
TRBV12-3/TRBV12-4	TRBJ2-7	NA	10	ASSFVGPEQY
TRBV20-1	TRBJ1-1	NA	12	SAWDRGQDTEAF
TRBV7-9	TRBJ2-1	NA	15	ASSSGQSIGFYNEQF
TRBV7-9	TRBJ1-2	few	12	ASSLGETGEGYT
TRBV2	TRBJ2-2	few	11	ASSLPLTGELF
TRBV7-7	TRBJ2-1	NA	12	ASSLDRDSNEQF
TRBV16	TRBJ2-7	once	12	ASSQDERDGEQY
TRBV9	TRBJ1-4	NA	14	ASSENPGQLNEKLF
TRBV15	TRBJ2-7	NA	13	ATSRESGDSYEQY
TRBV7-8	TRBJ2-5	NA	12	ASSLSTGEETQY
TRBV6-2/TRBV6-3	TRBJ2-1	many	12	ASSSAAVHNEQF
TRBV11-2	TRBJ2-7	NA	12	ASRRGSGNYEQY
TRBV29-1	TRBJ1-1	few	12	SVLGQYLNTEAF
TRBV7-2	TRBJ2-2	many	10	ASSFNTGELF
TRBV5-6	TRBJ2-7	many	9	ASSLRYEQY
TRBV9	TRBJ2-3	few	13	ASSPGTGGGGTQY
TRBV7-6	TRBJ2-3	few	14	ASSLAWRGEADTQY
TRBV28	TRBJ2-7	NA	11	ASGNLWGTEQY
TRBV27	TRBJ2-7	many	12	ASRRGTSSYEQY
TRBV13	TRBJ2-2	NA	10	ASSQGVGELF
TRBV15	TRBJ2-2	NA	12	ATSTIEDTGELF
TRBV12-3/TRBV12-4	TRBJ2-1	NA	12	ASRTGEGFNEQF
TRBV4-1	TRBJ2-2	few	12	ASSQVGGLGELF
TRBV7-8	TRBJ2-1	NA	13	ASSLEWGSYNEQF
TRBV6-1	TRBJ2-5	few	13	ASRSSDGGGETQY
TRBV20-1	TRBJ1-1	NA	13	SARDPGQVNTEAF
TRBV18	TRBJ2-1	few	10	ASSPPGQGKF
TRBV24-1	TRBJ2-1	few	10	ATSVFGGEQF
TRBV20-1	TRBJ2-1	few	13	SAIHGGEFHNEQF
TRBV27	TRBJ2-1	many	13	ASSWGGGSNNEQF
TRBV15	TRBJ2-7	few	12	ATSELAGPYEQY
TRBV12-3/TRBV12-4	TRBJ2-3	NA	17	AISPGRTVGQTSTDTQY
TRBV28	TRBJ2-7	NA	13	ASTPVGAGHYEQY
TRBV4-3	TRBJ2-7	few	13	ASSQDLADSYEQY
TRBV28	TRBJ2-7	once	13	ASRPPPGPVYEQY
TRBV20-1	TRBJ2-1	many	14	SARVLTLADSNEQF
TRBV3-1	TRBJ2-7	NA	13	ATSKQAPCTYEQY
TRBV28	TRBJ2-3	NA	13	ASSYRGIGTDTQY
TRBV29-1	TRBJ2-3	many	9	SVLARGTQY
TRBV7-4	TRBJ2-7	few	11	ASSRTGAYEQY
TRBV20-1	TRBJ2-2	NA	14	SARDSLGQSTGELF
TRBV27	TRBJ2-3	few	13	ASSILARSTDTQY
TRBV12-3/TRBV12-4	TRBJ2-1	NA	9	ASEDRGEQF
TRBV12-3/TRBV12-4	TRBJ2-7	NA	12	ASTKLAGAYEQY
TRBV29-1	TRBJ2-7	few	11	SGLGGTAYEQY
TRBV6-1	TRBJ2-5	NA	12	ASSEGPSEETQY
TRBV6-5	TRBJ2-6	many	15	ASSLGGHVLGANVLT
TRBV20-1	TRBJ1-2	few	14	SVRAPGTDAWYGYT
TRBV10-3	TRBJ2-4	many	11	AIREHAKNIQY
TRBV7-9	TRBJ2-5	few	15	ASSSNTFGGGQETQY
TRBV11-1	TRBJ1-6	NA	17	ASSLVKGAGSRAHSPLH
TRBV30	TRBJ2-3	few	9	AWEDLDTQY